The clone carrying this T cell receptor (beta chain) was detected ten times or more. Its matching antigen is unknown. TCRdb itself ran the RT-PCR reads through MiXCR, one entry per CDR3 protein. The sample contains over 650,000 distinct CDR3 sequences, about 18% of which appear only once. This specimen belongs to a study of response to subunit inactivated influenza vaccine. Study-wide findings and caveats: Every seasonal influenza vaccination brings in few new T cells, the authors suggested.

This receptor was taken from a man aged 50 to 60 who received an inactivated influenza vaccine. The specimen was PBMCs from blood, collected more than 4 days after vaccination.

CDR3 sequence (DNA): TGTGCCAGCAGCCCATCCGGAACAGGGACAGATACGCAGTATTTT. Translating gives CASSPSGTGTDTQYF. The chain has TRBV7-2 and TRBJ2-3; TRBD1 is a possible D gene (6 bases). Germline CDR1 SGHTA, CDR2 FQGNSA. CDR3 length equals 15 residues. V was shortened by 5 bases and J by 3 bases, with 15 bases between the two germline ends.